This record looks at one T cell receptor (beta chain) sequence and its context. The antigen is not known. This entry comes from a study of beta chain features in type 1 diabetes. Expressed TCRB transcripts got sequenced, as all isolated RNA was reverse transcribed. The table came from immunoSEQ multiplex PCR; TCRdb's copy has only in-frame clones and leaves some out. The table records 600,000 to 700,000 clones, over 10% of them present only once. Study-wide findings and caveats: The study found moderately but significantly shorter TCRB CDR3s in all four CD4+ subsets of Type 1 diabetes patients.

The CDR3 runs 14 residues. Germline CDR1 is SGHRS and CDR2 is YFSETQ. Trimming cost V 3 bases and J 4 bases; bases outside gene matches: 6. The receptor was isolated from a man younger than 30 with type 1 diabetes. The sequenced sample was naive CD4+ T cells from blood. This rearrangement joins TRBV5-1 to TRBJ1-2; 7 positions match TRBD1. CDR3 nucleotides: TGCGCCAGCAGCTCAAGACAGGGCGTCTATGGCTACACCTTC. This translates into CASSSRQGVYGYTF.